The 11 T cell receptor beta chains in this list originate from one sample, sequenced in a study of T-cell memory formation after mild COVID-19. MiXCR was run by TCRdb on the 5' RACE reads, yielding one entry per CDR3 protein. The sample consists of 350,000 to 450,000 distinct CDR3 sequences, 20% of them appearing once. Specimen: PBMCs or a T cell subset sorted from them (not recorded which). The receptors derive from an adult woman who had mild COVID-19 (a few samples of this study predate the infection). Cell type and time point are not known.

This clonotype has only a few counts. This chain connects TRBV5-1 to TRBJ2-1; 9 nucleotides line up with TRBD2. V lost 0 bases to trimming and J lost 3 bases; unmatched junction nucleotides: 1. CDR1 SGHRS and CDR2 YFSETQ come from the germline V gene. This CDR3 has 15 residues. The CDR3, as DNA: TGCGCCAGCAGCTTGGGCGGGAGGGGCTACAATGAGCAGTTCTTC. Its translation is CASSLGGRGYNEQFF.

The chain carries TRBV7-2 and TRBJ1-1, with D hard to call. The V end lost 3 bases, the J end lost 5 bases, and 10 bases lay between the germline ends. There are 13 residues in the CDR3. Germline V gives CDR1 SGHTA, CDR2 FQGNSA. The CDR3 is CASSFPGMTEAFF. The DNA of the CDR3 is TGTGCCAGCAGCTTTCCGGGGATGACTGAAGCTTTCTTT.

This clonotype was seen ten or more times. V gene TRBV6-5 combines with J gene TRBJ2-1; 7 bases align to TRBD2. V dropped 3 bases and J dropped 5; count of bases not matched to a gene: 10. From germline, CDR1 is MNHEY and CDR2 SVGAGI. The CDR3 consists of 16 residues. CDR3 region: CASSYWRGIHHNEQFF. In DNA, the CDR3 is TGTGCCAGCAGTTATTGGCGGGGGATACACCACAATGAGCAGTTCTTC.

The rearrangement links TRBV6-1 to TRBJ1-2; tentatively, D is TRBD1 (5 bases). The CDR3 totals 13 residues. Germline CDR1 MNHNS, CDR2 SASEGT. Deletions cut 4 bases from V and 8 bases from J, with 14 bases between. The CDR3 bases are TGTGCCAGCAGTGTATGGGGGAGCCAGGGCTACACCTTC. Its translation is CASSVWGSQGYTF.

This chain connects TRBV18 to TRBJ1-3; a weak D match, TRBD1 (5 bases). Germline V CDR1 and CDR2: KGHSH, LQKENI. This CDR3 contains 17 residues. The V gene lost 3 bases and the J gene lost 0 bases, with 15 bases spanning the gap. CDR3 protein: CASSPPQGSNSGNTIYF. The CDR3 DNA is TGTGCCAGCTCACCCCCTCAGGGATCAAACTCTGGAAACACCATATATTTT.

This clonotype was seen more than once but under ten times. This chain joins TRBV10-3 and TRBJ2-2; the D gene could be TRBD1 or TRBD2 (5 bases each). The CDR3 is 13 amino acids. Germline V gene data show CDR1 as ENHRY and CDR2 as SYGVKD. V was trimmed by 9 bases and J by 7 bases, leaving 15 bases between them. This chain's CDR3 is CAIEEGSDGELFF. The CDR3, as DNA: TGTGCCATTGAAGAGGGGAGTGACGGGGAGCTGTTTTTT.

This clonotype was seen ten or more times. This chain links TRBV5-1 with TRBJ1-2; possible D gene TRBD1, 5 bases. The CDR3 consists of 13 residues. The V end lost 3 bases, the J end lost 6 bases, and 12 bases lay between the germline ends. Germline CDR1 SGHRS, CDR2 YFSETQ. CDR3 region: CASSWGSGDGYTF. In DNA, the CDR3 is TGCGCCAGCAGCTGGGGGTCGGGTGATGGCTACACCTTC.

CDR3 bases: TGCAGTGAGAAAGGGCCTGGCACTGAAGCTTTCTTT. Encoded protein: CSEKGPGTEAFF. The chain is built from TRBV20-1 and TRBJ1-1; D not certain. The CDR3 extends over 12 amino acids. Germline V CDR1 and CDR2: DFQATT, SNEGSKA (reference sequence). Between the trimmed V and J ends, which lost 7 bases and 4 bases, there was a span of 13 bases.

This clonotype turned up a few times. The chain employs TRBV7-2 and TRBJ1-6, with no clear D. Trimming pared 3 bases from V and 2 bases from J, leaving 2 bases between. The germline CDR1 and CDR2 sequences are SGHTA and FQGNSA. This CDR3 region has 13 residues. In nucleotides, the CDR3 is TGTGCCAGCAGCTTGCCCTATAATTCACCCCTCCACTTT. This sequence encodes CASSLPYNSPLHF.

This clonotype was picked up a small number of times. J is TRBJ2-3 and V is TRBV10-3; D call uncertain. The V end was cut by 3 bases, the J end by 0 bases, with 7 bases between. The CDR3 consists of 14 residues. CDR1 and CDR2 (germline): ENHRY, SYGVKD. The CDR3 region is CAISDPTSTDTQYF. The DNA for the CDR3 is TGTGCCATCAGTGATCCGACCAGCACAGATACGCAGTATTTT.

This clonotype was found a few times. The V call is TRBV4-2, the J call TRBJ1-2, with 9 nucleotides matching TRBD1. Germline CDR1 and CDR2: LGHNA and YNFKEQ. With V trimmed by 4 bases and J by 4 bases, 13 bases remained unmatched. The CDR3 has 17 residues. The CDR3: CASSPGAPGQGPYGYTF. CDR3 DNA sequence: TGTGCCAGCAGCCCCGGGGCCCCCGGACAGGGGCCCTATGGCTACACCTTC.